One TCR beta chain is described in this entry. TCRdb called the 5' RACE reads again in MiXCR, with one record for every CDR3 protein. The sample shows some 350,000 distinct CDR3 sequences, over 12% of them seen only once. The data were taken from a study of CD8 T cells in ankylosing spondylitis. The CDR3 is made up of 14 amino acids. The V gene end was trimmed by 5 bases and the J gene end by 6 bases; junction bases not matched to a gene: 10. Germline V gives CDR1 MGHDK, CDR2 SYGVNS. The TCR originated in a male donor with ankylosing spondylitis or in good health (not recorded which). The sample was blood, either unsorted or a sorted T cell fraction (not recorded which). The V call is TRBV25-1, the J call TRBJ2-7; 7 nucleotides line up with TRBD2. Here the CDR3 reads CASSPGGRRSEQYF. In nucleotides, the CDR3 is TGTGCCAGCAGTCCCGGGGGGAGGCGTAGCGAGCAGTACTTC.